These 27 T cell receptor beta chains came from one sample sequenced in a study of OX40 agonist ivuxolimab in advanced cancers. Method: immunoSEQ multiplex PCR; TCRdb's copy keeps in-frame clones and lacks some. The sample has 90,000 or so clones, roughly nine tenths seen once; the top ten hold 2% to 3%. The sequencing here drew on CD4+ or CD8+ T cells sorted from blood, taken in a trial of the OX40 agonist ivuxolimab. These receptor sequences come from an adult with an advanced solid tumor such as melanoma, head and neck, liver or kidney cancer.

V is TRBV5-4 and J is TRBJ2-1; 9 bases fit TRBD2. V lost 0 bases and J lost 7; bases outside the gene matches: 5. The CDR3 extends over 15 amino acids. Germline CDR1 is SGHNT and CDR2 is YYREEE (reference sequence). Here the CDR3 reads CASSLASGISNEQFF. The CDR3 DNA sequence: TGTGCCAGCAGCTTGGCTAGCGGGATCTCAAATGAGCAGTTCTTC.

This chain uses TRBV27 with TRBJ2-3; D not certain. From germline, CDR1 is MNHEY and CDR2 SMNVEV (reference sequence). With 8 bases removed from V and 6 bases from J, the gap between germline ends came to 21 bases. The CDR3 runs 15 residues. The CDR3 sequence is CASRSSNVASDTQYF. DNA of the CDR3: TGTGCCAGCCGATCTTCAAACGTGGCATCCGATACGCAGTATTTT.

This chain links TRBV19 with TRBJ2-1; 10 positions agree with TRBD1. J was trimmed by 8 bases and V by 5 bases; bases with no gene match: 6. From germline, CDR1 is LNHDA and CDR2 SQIVND (reference sequence). CDR3 length: 14 residues. The DNA for the CDR3 is TGTGCCAGTAGTCCGACAGGGGGCTGGGATGAGCAGTTCTTC. Encoded protein: CASSPTGGWDEQFF.

V is TRBV6-6 and J is TRBJ2-2; D unclear. The CDR3 runs 14 residues. V lost 0 bases, J lost 3 bases, and 5 bases lay in between. Germline V CDR1 and CDR2: MNHNY, SVGAGI (reference sequence). CDR3 region: CASSYSTYTGELFF. In DNA, the CDR3 is TGTGCCAGCAGTTACTCGACATACACCGGGGAGCTGTTTTTT.

V is TRBV7-2 and J is TRBJ1-3, with D hard to call. This CDR3 comprises 15 residues. Germline V gene sequence: CDR1 SGHTA, CDR2 FQGNSA. V lost 5 bases, J lost 4 bases, and 15 bases lay in between. The CDR3 DNA reads as TGTGCCAGCAGCCAGGCGGAGGGCGCGGGAAACACCATATATTTT. Protein product: CASSQAEGAGNTIYF.

J is TRBJ2-1 and V is TRBV27, with TRBD1 identical over 8 bases. With 5 bases clipped from V and 9 bases from J, the junction kept 9 bases outside the gene matches. CDR1 MNHEY and CDR2 SMNVEV come from the germline V gene (reference sequence). The CDR3 is made up of 14 amino acids. The CDR3: CASSQGAGVGEQFF. The CDR3 DNA follows: TGTGCCAGCAGTCAGGGGGCCGGGGTGGGTGAGCAGTTCTTC.

This chain uses TRBV28 with TRBJ1-1; D call uncertain. Germline loops: CDR1 MDHEN, CDR2 SYDVKM. V was trimmed by 7 bases and J by 7 bases, leaving 13 bases between them. There are 12 residues in the CDR3. The CDR3 DNA sequence: TGTGCCAGCACCGAATCAAGGCATGAAGCTTTCTTT. It is translated as CASTESRHEAFF. The full variable domain, its missing parts supplied by reference TRBV28 and TRBJ1-1, is DVKVTQSSRYLVKRTGEKVFLECVQDMDHENMFWYRQDPGLGLRLIYFSYDVKMKEKGDIPEGYSVSREKKERFSLILESASTNQTSMYLCASTESRHEAFFGQGTRLTVV.

The genes are TRBV11-3 and TRBJ2-1; TRBD2 aligns across 9 bases. With 1 base clipped from V and 6 bases from J, the junction kept 4 bases outside the gene matches. Germline assignment: CDR1 SGHNT and CDR2 YENEEA. The CDR3 sequence is 15 residues long. CDR3 protein: CASSLVISGSNEQFF. The CDR3, as DNA: TGTGCCAGCAGCTTAGTGATTAGCGGGAGCAATGAGCAGTTCTTC.

The gene calls are TRBV7-3 and TRBJ2-1; D tentatively reads TRBD1 or TRBD2 (5 bases each). The V and J ends lost 4 bases and 0 bases respectively, with 16 bases between them. Germline lookup yields CDR1 SGHTA and CDR2 FQGTGA. The CDR3 is 17 residues long. The chain's CDR3 is CASSSRALGGSYNEQFF. The DNA for the CDR3 is TGTGCCAGCAGCTCTAGGGCCCTTGGGGGCTCCTACAATGAGCAGTTCTTC.

This rearrangement joins TRBV5-5 to TRBJ2-2; a weak D match, TRBD1 (5 bases). CDR3 length: 15 amino acids. V was cut by 4 bases and J by 5 bases, with 15 bases left in between. Germline CDR1 is SGHKS and CDR2 is YYEKEE (reference sequence). The CDR3 is CASSPGQGSTGELFF. The CDR3 region has the DNA TGTGCCAGCAGCCCTGGGCAGGGCAGTACCGGGGAGCTGTTTTTT.

The rearrangement joins TRBV29-1 to TRBJ2-3, with a tentative D call TRBD2 (6 bases). The CDR3 has 13 amino acids. V was trimmed by 3 bases and J by 5 bases, leaving 12 bases between them. Germline CDR1 SQVTM, CDR2 ANQGSEA. The CDR3 DNA reads as TGCAGCGTTGACAGACTAGGAGAAGATACGCAGTATTTT. This sequence encodes CSVDRLGEDTQYF.

The chain combines TRBV7-2 with TRBJ2-7; 10 positions match TRBD2. Germline CDR1 and CDR2: SGHTA and FQGNSA. The CDR3 sequence is 14 residues long. J gave up 2 bases and V 7 bases, and 5 bases lay outside the gene matches. CDR3 in amino acids: CASTPTSGPYEQYF. The CDR3 DNA sequence: TGTGCCAGCACCCCGACTAGCGGGCCCTACGAGCAGTACTTC.

This chain uses TRBV11-3 with TRBJ2-5, with D tentatively TRBD1 or TRBD2 (5 bases each). This CDR3 is built from 13 residues. V was clipped by 3 bases and J by 3 bases, with 8 bases between them. Germline-derived CDR1 and CDR2 are SGHNT and YENEEA. CDR3 coding DNA: TGTGCCAGCAGCTTGGGGACCGAAGAGACCCAGTACTTC. It encodes CASSLGTEETQYF.

V is TRBV7-9 and J is TRBJ2-1; 8 nucleotides match TRBD2. V shed 6 bases, J shed 8 bases, and the junction held 9 bases outside the gene matches. Germline CDR1 is SEHNR and CDR2 is FQNEAQ (reference sequence). The CDR3 loop spans 14 amino acids. The CDR3 loop reads CASSGTSLVDEQFF. DNA for the CDR3: TGTGCCAGCAGTGGGACTAGTTTGGTCGATGAGCAGTTCTTC.

V is TRBV5-1 and J is TRBJ2-7; D is perhaps TRBD1 or TRBD2 (5 bases each). Germline CDR1 SGHRS, CDR2 YFSETQ. The CDR3 length is 14 residues. V shed 2 bases and J shed 2 bases, with 11 bases lying between them. The CDR3 here is CASSFGAVAYEQYF. The CDR3 DNA follows: TGCGCCAGCAGCTTCGGGGCGGTTGCCTACGAGCAGTACTTC. Supplemented by reference TRBV5-1 and TRBJ2-7, the full variable domain reads KAGVTQTPRYLIKTRGQQVTLSCSPISGHRSVSWYQQTPGQGLQFLFEYFSETQRNKGNFPGRFSGRQFSNSRSEMNVSTLELGDSALYLCASSFGAVAYEQYFGPGTRLTVT.

This clone showed up just once. The rearrangement links TRBV28 to TRBJ1-3, with D perhaps matching TRBD1 (5 bases). Per the germline V gene, CDR1 is MDHEN and CDR2 is SYDVKM. The CDR3 has 14 residues. V was trimmed by 2 bases and J by 3 bases, leaving 8 bases between them. The CDR3 sequence: CASSLGGVGNTIYF. CDR3 nucleotides: TGTGCCAGCAGTTTAGGAGGGGTTGGAAACACCATATATTTT.

The CDR3 reads CASSPHSTSGSDEQYF. The DNA of the CDR3 is TGTGCCAGCAGCCCCCATTCGACTAGCGGGAGCGACGAGCAGTACTTC. The chain joins TRBV5-4 to TRBJ2-7, with TRBD2 matching 12 bases. Germline V gene data show CDR1 as SGHNT and CDR2 as YYREEE (reference sequence). The junction had 10 bases not matched to a gene; V was cut back by 4 bases and J by 5 bases. CDR3 length: 16 residues.

The chain joins TRBV11-2 to TRBJ1-5; tentative D call: TRBD1 (5 bases). The CDR3 length is 15 residues. The germline CDR1 and CDR2 sequences are SGHAT and FQNNGV. V was clipped by 5 bases and J by 2 bases, with 13 bases between them. CDR3 protein: CASSSHGAGNQPQHF. The CDR3 bases are TGTGCCAGCAGCAGCCACGGGGCGGGCAATCAGCCCCAGCATTTT.

The rearrangement links TRBV7-9 to TRBJ2-2; TRBD1 matches 8 bases. V shed 2 bases and J 4 bases; nucleotides not matched to a gene: 6. The germline V gene encodes CDR1 SEHNR and CDR2 FQNEAQ (reference sequence). This CDR3 region has 16 residues. The CDR3 sequence: CASSLTDRVATGELFF. CDR3 nucleotide sequence: TGTGCCAGCAGCTTAACGGACAGGGTTGCCACCGGGGAGCTGTTTTTT.

V usage is TRBV5-1 and J usage is TRBJ2-1, with 14 bases matching TRBD2. The CDR3 runs 16 residues. Per germline, CDR1 SGHRS and CDR2 YFSETQ. The V segment lost 4 bases and the J segment 8 bases; nucleotides outside the gene matches: 8. The CDR3 DNA reads TGCGCCAGCAGCCCCGGGACTAGCGGGAGTGGGGATGAGCAGTTCTTC. Translated, it gives CASSPGTSGSGDEQFF.

This chain connects TRBV18 to TRBJ2-5, with D unclear. The CDR3 has 13 amino acids. The ends were cut back, 5 bases at V and 0 bases at J, with 7 bases in the middle. CDR1 is KGHSH, CDR2 LQKENI, per germline. CDR3: CASSNRNQETQYF. CDR3 nucleotides: TGTGCCAGCTCAAATAGGAACCAAGAGACCCAGTACTTC.

The CDR3 region is CASSLLLAGGLSSYNEQFF. The CDR3 DNA reads as TGCGCCAGCAGCCTTCTACTAGCGGGAGGGCTCAGCTCCTACAATGAGCAGTTCTTC. This chain links TRBV4-1 with TRBJ2-1, with 13 bases that match TRBD2. The junction had 9 bases not matched to a gene; V was cut back by 4 bases and J by 0 bases. Germline loops: CDR1 MGHRA, CDR2 YSYEKL. The CDR3 runs 19 residues.

This rearrangement joins TRBV30 to TRBJ1-2; D gene uncertain. This CDR3 comprises 11 residues. The V gene lost 2 bases and the J gene lost 7 bases, with 8 bases spanning the gap. Germline V gene lookup returns CDR1 GTSNPN and CDR2 SVGIG (reference sequence). DNA for the CDR3: TGTGCCTGGAGTCCTCAAATTGGCTACACCTTC. It codes for CAWSPQIGYTF.

Here the CDR3 DNA reads TGTGCCTGGAGTGTCGGTGAAAAACTGTTTTTT. Protein sequence: CAWSVGEKLFF. The chain recombines TRBV30 with TRBJ1-4; D unclear. The CDR3 sequence is 11 residues long. The germline V and J ends were trimmed by 0 bases and 7 bases, with 3 bases remaining between them. Per germline, CDR1 GTSNPN and CDR2 SVGIG (reference sequence).

This chain links TRBV27 with TRBJ2-7, with D possibly being TRBD2 (6 bases). V was trimmed by 5 bases and J by 4 bases, leaving 12 bases between them. This CDR3 is built from 13 residues. Germline CDR1 and CDR2: MNHEY and SMNVEV (reference sequence). CDR3 DNA: TGTGCCAGCAGTCCCATCGGGGGTTACGAGCAGTACTTC. The encoded protein is CASSPIGGYEQYF.

The V call is TRBV30, the J call TRBJ2-7, with D possibly being TRBD2 (5 bases). Trimming cost V 3 bases and J 2 bases, with 11 bases left between them. The V gene's germline CDR1 is GTSNPN and CDR2 SVGIG (reference sequence). CDR3 length: 13 residues. CDR3 nucleotide sequence: TGTGCCTGGAGAGACTATCGGACCTACGAGCAGTACTTC. This codes for CAWRDYRTYEQYF.

This chain uses TRBV5-1 with TRBJ2-3, with D maybe TRBD2 (6 bases). The V end was cut by 4 bases, the J end by 5 bases, with 17 bases between. The CDR3 runs to 15 residues. Germline-derived CDR1 and CDR2 are SGHRS and YFSETQ. The CDR3 nucleotides read TGCGCCAGCAGCGGCGGGACGCGGCTGGGAGATACGCAGTATTTT. Protein: CASSGGTRLGDTQYF.